Following are 27 T cell receptor beta chains from one sample sequenced in a study of T-cell memory formation after mild COVID-19. TCRdb used MiXCR to reprocess the 5' RACE reads, holding one entry per CDR3 protein. The data contain fewer than 250,000 distinct CDR3 sequences, roughly a tenth of them seen just once; the ten biggest clones take up roughly 3%. Sequencing was performed on PBMCs or a T cell subset sorted from them (not recorded which). These TCRs come from a man aged 18 to 30 who had mild COVID-19 (a few samples of this study predate the infection). Cell type and time point are not known.

This clonotype was recorded at least ten times. The junction differs from germline at one of its ends, possibly a read error. V gene TRBV5-1 combines with J gene TRBJ2-3; 10 bases agree with TRBD1. The length of the CDR3 is 14 residues. In germline, CDR1 is SGHRS, CDR2 YFSETQ. CDR3 nucleotides: TGTGCCAGCAGCCCGGGACAGGGGACAGATACGCAGTATTTT. It translates to CASSPGQGTDTQYF.

This clonotype appeared a few times. The chain links TRBV20-1 to TRBJ2-3; 8 positions match TRBD2. V lost 5 bases, J lost 4 bases, and 8 bases stayed unmatched. CDR3 size: 14 residues. Germline assignment: CDR1 DFQATT and CDR2 SNEGSKA (reference sequence). The CDR3, as DNA: TGCAGTGCTTATCCGGGGGGGCCTGCAGATACGCAGTATTTT. Protein product: CSAYPGGPADTQYF.

This clonotype was seen a few times. V and J are TRBV7-2 and TRBJ2-3; 7 bases are shared with TRBD2. The CDR3 runs to 15 residues. Germline CDR1 is SGHTA and CDR2 is FQGNSA. After removal of 3 bases from V and 4 bases from J, the junction contained 7 bases not matched to a gene. The CDR3 DNA sequence: TGTGCCAGCAGCTTCACCTCGGGGGGTCCAGATACGCAGTATTTT. Protein product: CASSFTSGGPDTQYF.

The sample holds a few counts of this clonotype. The rearrangement joins TRBV7-2 to TRBJ2-7; 9 nucleotides agree with TRBD1. Germline V CDR1 and CDR2: SGHTA, FQGNSA. The CDR3 is 16 amino acids. The ends lost 6 bases at V and 0 bases at J; junction bases unmatched: 9. CDR3 sequence (DNA): TGTGCCAGCAGACCTACAGGGGGCAGAGGCTCCTACGAGCAGTACTTC. Amino acid sequence: CASRPTGGRGSYEQYF.

The chain joins TRBV12-3 or TRBV12-4 to TRBJ1-6; the D is unclear. V was shortened by 3 bases and J by 9 bases, with 6 bases between the two germline ends. The CDR3 has 12 residues. For the CDR3, the DNA is TGTGCCAGCAGTTTTGGCGGTTCACCCCTCCACTTT. Protein: CASSFGGSPLHF.

In its sample, this clonotype was seen many times. The chain employs TRBV7-2 and TRBJ1-2; 7 bases map to TRBD1. The V gene end was trimmed by 5 bases and the J gene end by 7 bases; junction bases not matched to a gene: 4. Germline V gives CDR1 SGHTA, CDR2 FQGNSA. CDR3 length equals 12 residues. CDR3 loop: CASSPGGSGYTF. The DNA for the CDR3 is TGTGCCAGCAGCCCAGGGGGTAGTGGCTACACCTTC.

This clonotype was seen more than once but under ten times. The V and J genes are TRBV20-1 and TRBJ1-1, with a tentative D call TRBD1 (5 bases). Trimming removed 3 bases at V and 1 base at J, with 12 bases between. The CDR3 is 14 amino acids. Germline assignment: CDR1 DFQATT and CDR2 SNEGSKA (reference sequence). This chain's CDR3 is CSARPTDTNTEAFF. CDR3 sequence (DNA): TGCAGTGCTAGGCCGACAGATACGAACACTGAAGCTTTCTTT.

This clonotype has ten or more counts. V usage is TRBV24-1 and J usage is TRBJ2-2, with 7 positions matching TRBD2. Germline V CDR1 and CDR2: KGHDR, SFDVKD. The CDR3 extends over 15 amino acids. Germline trimming cut 4 bases from V and 7 bases from J; bases unmatched to any gene: 8. CDR3 sequence reads: CATSDPGGTVGELFF. The CDR3 DNA reads as TGTGCCACCAGTGACCCGGGAGGTACCGTCGGGGAGCTGTTTTTT.

This clonotype was observed a handful of times. The chain uses TRBV7-9 and TRBJ1-2, with TRBD1 matching 9 bases. From germline, CDR1 is SEHNR and CDR2 FQNEAQ (reference sequence). Trimming removed 10 bases from V and 6 bases from J; junction bases left unmatched: 9. The CDR3 totals 13 residues. Here the CDR3 reads CATAQGARNGYTF. The DNA of the CDR3 is TGTGCCACCGCACAGGGGGCCCGAAATGGCTACACCTTC.

This clonotype was counted a few times. The chain recombines TRBV6-1 with TRBJ2-3, with D possibly matching TRBD1 (5 bases). V dropped 6 bases and J dropped 2 bases, with 21 bases sitting between them. Germline CDR1 reads MNHNS; CDR2 reads SASEGT. The CDR3 extends over 17 amino acids. The CDR3 is CASSSRQGKVDTDTQYF. In DNA, the CDR3 is TGTGCCAGCAGCTCTCGGCAGGGAAAAGTGGACACAGATACGCAGTATTTT.

This clonotype was observed a few times. This chain links TRBV27 with TRBJ1-5; D uncertain. V lost 3 bases and J lost 2, with 11 bases in between. CDR3 length: 15 residues. Per germline, CDR1 MNHEY and CDR2 SMNVEV (reference sequence). CDR3 residues: CASSLVRPGNQPQHF. CDR3 DNA: TGTGCCAGCAGTTTGGTTCGGCCGGGCAATCAGCCCCAGCATTTT.

V gene TRBV12-3 or TRBV12-4 combines with J gene TRBJ2-5, with 7 bases aligning to TRBD1. This CDR3 is built from 13 residues. The V and J ends lost 8 bases and 5 bases, in that order; junction bases with no gene match: 8. The CDR3 here is CASARQGGETQYF. The CDR3 nucleotides read TGTGCCAGCGCAAGACAGGGTGGGGAGACCCAGTACTTC.

The rearrangement uses TRBV6-6 and TRBJ1-3; D uncertain. V lost 11 bases and J lost 4, with 15 bases in between. The CDR3 totals 13 residues. Per germline, CDR1 MNHNY and CDR2 SVGAGI (reference sequence). The CDR3 nucleotides are TGTGCCGGCGCCGGGAATTCGGGAAACACCATATATTTT. Protein product: CAGAGNSGNTIYF.

This chain connects TRBV7-7 to TRBJ2-3; D call uncertain. The CDR3 covers 15 residues. Germline CDR1 reads SSHAT; CDR2 reads FNYEAQ (reference sequence). Trimming stripped 1 base from V and 1 base from J, with 9 bases between. CDR3 loop: CASSLDSRGTDTQYF. As DNA, the CDR3 is TGTGCCAGCAGCTTAGACAGTCGGGGCACAGATACGCAGTATTTT.

V usage is TRBV12-3 or TRBV12-4 and J usage is TRBJ2-7; D ambiguous. The CDR3 loop spans 13 amino acids. The V end was cut by 1 base, the J end by 4 bases, with 8 bases between. This CDR3 reads CASSLGLKYEQYF. The CDR3 DNA reads as TGTGCCAGCAGTTTAGGACTGAAATACGAGCAGTACTTC.

The rearrangement uses TRBV6-4 and TRBJ1-5; D is uncertain. The germline V gene encodes CDR1 MRHNA and CDR2 SNTAGT. With 8 bases removed from V and 0 bases from J, the gap between germline ends came to 8 bases. The CDR3 sequence is 13 residues long. This CDR3 reads CASRFDSNQPQHF. CDR3 nucleotides: TGTGCCAGCCGGTTTGATAGCAATCAGCCCCAGCATTTT.

This clonotype is deemed medium-sized. V usage is TRBV7-6 and J usage is TRBJ2-3; no reliable D call. Germline V CDR1 and CDR2: SGHVS, FNYEAQ. V was pared by 1 base and J by 5 bases, with 10 bases between. The CDR3 is made up of 14 amino acids. The CDR3 sequence is CASSLGASQDTQYF. The CDR3 DNA is TGTGCCAGCAGCTTAGGGGCTAGTCAAGATACGCAGTATTTT.

This chain uses TRBV11-2 with TRBJ1-1; D call uncertain. Per the germline V gene, CDR1 is SGHAT and CDR2 is FQNNGV. Trimming stripped 1 base from V and 6 bases from J, with 15 bases between. The CDR3 runs to 15 residues. The CDR3 spells CASSLGARSVAEAFF. For the CDR3, the DNA is TGTGCCAGCAGCTTAGGCGCGCGGTCAGTCGCTGAAGCTTTCTTT.

This clonotype occurred a few times. V and J are TRBV7-9 and TRBJ1-2; D gene ambiguous. Germline CDR1 reads SEHNR; CDR2 reads FQNEAQ (reference sequence). Trimming cost V 5 bases and J 2 bases, with 18 bases left between them. The CDR3 is made up of 16 amino acids. The CDR3 sequence: CASSRLSHGENYGYTF. In DNA form, the CDR3 reads TGTGCCAGCAGCCGTCTTTCCCACGGGGAAAACTATGGCTACACCTTC.

This clonotype was counted between two and nine times. The chain has TRBV5-1 and TRBJ2-3; the match to TRBD2 covers 11 bases. Germline lookup yields CDR1 SGHRS and CDR2 YFSETQ. The CDR3 covers 16 residues. V shed 1 base and J 6 bases; nucleotides not matched to a gene: 7. Here the CDR3 reads CASSLLSSGGRDTQYF. In DNA, the CDR3 is TGCGCCAGCAGCTTGCTGTCTAGCGGGGGGCGGGATACGCAGTATTTT.

The gene calls are TRBV20-1 and TRBJ2-1; 9 positions match TRBD1. The CDR3 consists of 13 residues. Germline V gene data show CDR1 as DFQATT and CDR2 as SNEGSKA (reference sequence). The V segment lost 3 bases and the J segment 8 bases; nucleotides outside the gene matches: 5. The CDR3 loop reads CSASRTGVDEQFF. CDR3 DNA sequence: TGCAGTGCTAGCCGGACAGGGGTCGATGAGCAGTTCTTC.

This clonotype was counted a few times. V gene TRBV5-4 combines with J gene TRBJ2-2; TRBD2 aligns across 9 bases. Trimming took 1 base from V and 8 from J; bases not matched to a gene: 9. The V gene's germline CDR1 is SGHNT and CDR2 YYREEE (reference sequence). The CDR3 sequence is 16 residues long. The CDR3 DNA is TGTGCCAGCAGCTTGTCGGCTAGCGGGGCGTCTGGGGAGCTGTTTTTT. Its translation is CASSLSASGASGELFF.

This clonotype was counted a few times. The genes are TRBV5-6 and TRBJ2-7; D unresolved. The length of the CDR3 is 12 residues. CDR1 and CDR2 from the germline V gene are SGHDT and YYEEEE. V dropped 1 base and J dropped 5 bases, with 7 bases sitting between them. The CDR3 bases are TGTGCCAGCAGCTTGTGGGGAAACGAGCAGTACGTC. Residues: CASSLWGNEQYV.

The sample holds a few counts of this clonotype. The gene calls are TRBV9 and TRBJ1-2, with unresolved D. The CDR3 length is 13 residues. Germline CDR1 SGDLS, CDR2 YYNGEE. V lost 2 bases and J lost 3, with 8 bases in between. The CDR3 DNA is TGTGCCAGCAGCGTCCGACAAGACTATGGCTACACCTTC. It translates to CASSVRQDYGYTF.

This clonotype was counted at least ten times. The rearrangement links TRBV12-3 or TRBV12-4 to TRBJ2-2, with D tentatively TRBD2 (5 bases). The CDR3 length is 15 residues. Trimming stripped 6 bases from V and 0 bases from J, with 11 bases between. CDR3 amino acids: CASSRGSANTGELFF. The CDR3 DNA reads as TGTGCCAGCAGCCGGGGTAGCGCGAACACCGGGGAGCTGTTTTTT.

This clonotype was found a few times. The rearrangement joins TRBV4-2 to TRBJ2-5; possible D gene TRBD2, 5 bases. The germline V gene encodes CDR1 LGHNA and CDR2 YNFKEQ. V was trimmed by 0 bases and J by 10 bases, leaving 18 bases between them. CDR3 length equals 15 residues. In nucleotides, the CDR3 is TGTGCCAGCAGCCAAGATTCCCTAGCTCGGTGGGGCCAGTACTTC. This gives the protein CASSQDSLARWGQYF.

This clonotype was counted only a few times. The gene calls are TRBV6-1 and TRBJ1-5; D ambiguous. This CDR3 spans 13 amino acids. Trimming shortened V by 7 bases and J by 3 bases, and 10 bases separated the two germline ends. Per germline, CDR1 MNHNS and CDR2 SASEGT. CDR3 region: CASNAVLNQPQHF. In DNA, the CDR3 is TGTGCCAGCAATGCGGTGCTCAATCAGCCCCAGCATTTT.